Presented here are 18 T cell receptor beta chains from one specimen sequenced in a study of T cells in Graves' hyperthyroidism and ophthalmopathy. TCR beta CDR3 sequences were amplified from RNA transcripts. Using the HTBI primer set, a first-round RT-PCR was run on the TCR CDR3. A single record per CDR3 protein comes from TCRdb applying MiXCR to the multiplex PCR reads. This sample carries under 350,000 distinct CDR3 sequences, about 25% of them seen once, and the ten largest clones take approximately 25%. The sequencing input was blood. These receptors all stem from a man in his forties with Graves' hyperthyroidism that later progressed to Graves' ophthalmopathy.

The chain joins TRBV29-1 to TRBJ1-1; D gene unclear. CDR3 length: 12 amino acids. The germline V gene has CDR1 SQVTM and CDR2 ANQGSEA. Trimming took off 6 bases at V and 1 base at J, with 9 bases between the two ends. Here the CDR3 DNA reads TGCAGCGTGGCGGTCCCGAACACTGAAGCTTTCTTT. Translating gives CSVAVPNTEAFF.

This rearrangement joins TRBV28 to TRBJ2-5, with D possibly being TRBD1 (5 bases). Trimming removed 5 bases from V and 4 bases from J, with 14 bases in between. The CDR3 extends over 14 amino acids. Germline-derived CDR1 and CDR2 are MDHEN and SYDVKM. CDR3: CASSPIGQGETQYF. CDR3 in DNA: TGTGCCAGCAGTCCAATAGGTCAGGGAGAGACCCAGTACTTC.

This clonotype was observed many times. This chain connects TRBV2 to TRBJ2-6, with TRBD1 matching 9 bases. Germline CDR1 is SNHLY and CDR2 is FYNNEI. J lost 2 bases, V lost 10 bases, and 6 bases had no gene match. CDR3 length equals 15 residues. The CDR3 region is CATRDRDPGANVLTF. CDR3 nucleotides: TGTGCCACCCGGGACAGGGATCCTGGGGCCAACGTCCTGACTTTC.

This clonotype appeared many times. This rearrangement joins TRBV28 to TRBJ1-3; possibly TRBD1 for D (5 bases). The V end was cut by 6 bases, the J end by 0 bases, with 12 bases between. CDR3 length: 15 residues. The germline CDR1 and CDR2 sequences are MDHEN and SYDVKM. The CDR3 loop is CASSRRVSSGNTIYF. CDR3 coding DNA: TGTGCCAGCAGCCGCAGGGTATCCTCTGGAAACACCATATATTTT.

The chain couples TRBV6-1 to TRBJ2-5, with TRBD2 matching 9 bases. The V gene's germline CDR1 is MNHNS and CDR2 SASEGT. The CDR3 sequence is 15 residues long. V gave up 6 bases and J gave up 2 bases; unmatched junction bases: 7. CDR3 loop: CASRGGSGGQETQYF. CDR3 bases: TGTGCCAGCAGGGGGGGTAGCGGGGGACAAGAGACCCAGTACTTC.

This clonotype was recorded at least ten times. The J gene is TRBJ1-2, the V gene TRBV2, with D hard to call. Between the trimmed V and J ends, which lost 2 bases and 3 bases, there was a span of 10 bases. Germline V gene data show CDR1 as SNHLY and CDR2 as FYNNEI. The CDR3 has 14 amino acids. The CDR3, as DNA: TGTGCCAGCAGTGAATCGTGGGCAGACTATGGCTACACCTTC. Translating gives CASSESWADYGYTF.

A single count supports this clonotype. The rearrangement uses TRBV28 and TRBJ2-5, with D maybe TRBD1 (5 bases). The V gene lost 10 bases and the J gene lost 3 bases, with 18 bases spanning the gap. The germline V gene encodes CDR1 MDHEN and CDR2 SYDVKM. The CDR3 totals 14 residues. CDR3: CATSPPEDKETQYF. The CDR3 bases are TGTGCCACCAGCCCCCCCGAGGACAAAGAGACCCAGTACTTC.

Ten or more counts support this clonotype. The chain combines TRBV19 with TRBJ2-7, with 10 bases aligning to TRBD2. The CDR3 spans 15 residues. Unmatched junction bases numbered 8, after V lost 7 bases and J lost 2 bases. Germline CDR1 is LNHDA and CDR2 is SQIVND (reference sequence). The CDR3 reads CASMPGTSETYEQYF. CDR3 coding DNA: TGTGCCAGTATGCCCGGGACTAGCGAAACCTACGAGCAGTACTTC.

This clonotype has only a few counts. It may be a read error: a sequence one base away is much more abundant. The CDR3 loop is CTSSEWGDPAYEQYF. CDR3 sequence (DNA): TGTACCAGCAGCGAATGGGGCGACCCGGCCTACGAGCAGTACTTC. This chain uses TRBV7-9 with TRBJ2-7; possible D gene TRBD1, 5 bases. The germline gives CDR1 SEHNR, CDR2 FQNEAQ (reference sequence). This CDR3 has 15 residues.

The CDR3 loop reads CASSSARGGWEQYF. DNA for the CDR3: TGTGCCAGCAGTTCTGCCCGGGGGGGCTGGGAGCAGTACTTC. V and J are TRBV28 and TRBJ2-7; 8 nucleotides agree with TRBD2. V lost 4 bases to trimming and J lost 7 bases; unmatched junction nucleotides: 9. CDR1 is MDHEN, CDR2 SYDVKM, per germline. The CDR3 spans 14 residues.

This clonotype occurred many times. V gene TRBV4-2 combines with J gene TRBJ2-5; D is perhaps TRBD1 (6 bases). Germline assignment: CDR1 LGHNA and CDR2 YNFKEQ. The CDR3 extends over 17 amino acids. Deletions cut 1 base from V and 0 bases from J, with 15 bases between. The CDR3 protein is CASSQAPRTAYQETQYF. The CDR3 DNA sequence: TGTGCCAGCAGCCAAGCGCCACGGACAGCGTACCAAGAGACCCAGTACTTC.

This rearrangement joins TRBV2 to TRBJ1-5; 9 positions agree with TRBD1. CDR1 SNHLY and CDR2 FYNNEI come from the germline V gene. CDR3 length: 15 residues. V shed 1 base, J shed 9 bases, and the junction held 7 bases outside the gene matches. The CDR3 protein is CASSEGTGALWPQHF. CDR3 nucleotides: TGTGCCAGCAGTGAAGGGACAGGGGCTCTTTGGCCCCAGCATTTT.

Here the CDR3 DNA reads TGTGCCAGCAGTTACACTAGGGGGCTCAATCAGCCCCAGCATTTT. Translating gives CASSYTRGLNQPQHF. J is TRBJ1-5 and V is TRBV6-2 or TRBV6-3, with 7 bases matching TRBD1. After removal of 2 bases from V and 3 bases from J, the junction contained 4 bases not matched to a gene. Germline values: CDR1 MNHEY, CDR2 SVGEGT. The CDR3 runs 15 residues.

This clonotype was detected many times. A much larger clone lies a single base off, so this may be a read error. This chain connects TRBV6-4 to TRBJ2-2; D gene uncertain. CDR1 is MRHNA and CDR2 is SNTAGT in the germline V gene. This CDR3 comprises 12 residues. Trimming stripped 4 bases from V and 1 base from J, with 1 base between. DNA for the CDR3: TGTGCCAGCAGTGGGAACACCGGGGAGCTGTTTTTT. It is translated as CASSGNTGELFF.

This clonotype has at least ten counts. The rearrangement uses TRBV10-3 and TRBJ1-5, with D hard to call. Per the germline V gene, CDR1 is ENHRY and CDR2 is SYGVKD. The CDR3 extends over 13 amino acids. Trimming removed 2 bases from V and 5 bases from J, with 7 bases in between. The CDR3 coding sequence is TGTGCCATCAGTGAGACAAGAGATCAGCCCCAGCATTTT. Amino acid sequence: CAISETRDQPQHF.

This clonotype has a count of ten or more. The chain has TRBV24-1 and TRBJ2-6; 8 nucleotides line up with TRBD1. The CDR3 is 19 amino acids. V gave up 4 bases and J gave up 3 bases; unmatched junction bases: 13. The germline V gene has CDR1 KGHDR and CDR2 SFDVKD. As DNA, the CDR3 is TGTGCCACCAGTGACCCTAGGACAGGGTTTTCCGGTGGGGCCAACGTCCTGACTTTC. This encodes CATSDPRTGFSGGANVLTF.

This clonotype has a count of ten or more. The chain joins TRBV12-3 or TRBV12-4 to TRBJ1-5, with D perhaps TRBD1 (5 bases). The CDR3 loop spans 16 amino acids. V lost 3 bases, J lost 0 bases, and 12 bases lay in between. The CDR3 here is CASSFFYRNSNQPQHF. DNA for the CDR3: TGTGCCAGCAGTTTTTTCTACAGGAATAGCAATCAGCCCCAGCATTTT.

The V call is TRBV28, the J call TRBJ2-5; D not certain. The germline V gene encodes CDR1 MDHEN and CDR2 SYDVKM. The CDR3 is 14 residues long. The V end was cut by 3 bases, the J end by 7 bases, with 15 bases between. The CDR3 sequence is CASSFDGPSPTQYF. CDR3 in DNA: TGTGCCAGCAGTTTCGATGGCCCGTCGCCGACCCAGTACTTC.